There are a few counts of the clone carrying this T cell receptor (beta chain). Its cognate antigen is unknown. RNA extraction and reverse transcription yielded cDNA as sequencing template. TCRdb's table, derived via immunoSEQ multiplex PCR, lists solely in-frame clones and lacks some. The sample has fewer than 70,000 clones, about 40% seen once. These data are taken from a study of CD8+ T cells in alopecia areata. General study findings and limits: Scalp specimens additionally yield sequences from normal skin's resident alphabeta T cells. Unlike in mice, where it was clearer, TCR sharing across patients was less clear, possibly HLA-related.

Germline CDR1 is MDHEN and CDR2 is SYDVKM. CDR3 length equals 12 residues. V was clipped by 5 bases and J by 9 bases, with 11 bases between them. The sequence came from a human donor with alopecia areata. The source material was NKG2D-low CD8+ T cells sorted from blood. The chain joins TRBV28 to TRBJ2-1; no definite D call. In nucleotides, the CDR3 is TGTGCCAGCAGTCCCACTATCAGTGAGCAGTTCTTC. Protein product: CASSPTISEQFF.